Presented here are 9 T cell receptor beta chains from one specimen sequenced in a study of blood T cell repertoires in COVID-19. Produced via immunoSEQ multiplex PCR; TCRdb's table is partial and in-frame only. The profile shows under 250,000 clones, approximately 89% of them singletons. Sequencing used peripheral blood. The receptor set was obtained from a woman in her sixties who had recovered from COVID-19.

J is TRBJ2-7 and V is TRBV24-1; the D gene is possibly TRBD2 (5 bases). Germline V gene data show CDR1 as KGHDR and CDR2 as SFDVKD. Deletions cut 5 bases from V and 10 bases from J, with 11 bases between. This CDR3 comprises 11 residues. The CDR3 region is CATSAGECQYF. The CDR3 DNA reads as TGTGCCACCAGTGCCGGGGAGTGCCAGTACTTC.

CDR3 coding DNA: TGTGCCAGCAGCTTGGGGCAGCGGGCCGAGCAGTACTTC. This gives the protein CASSLGQRAEQYF. The V call is TRBV5-4, the J call TRBJ2-7; D might be TRBD2 (6 bases). The CDR3 has 13 residues. Germline V gene sequence: CDR1 SGHNT, CDR2 YYREEE (reference sequence). Trimming removed 0 bases from V and 6 bases from J, with 10 bases in between.

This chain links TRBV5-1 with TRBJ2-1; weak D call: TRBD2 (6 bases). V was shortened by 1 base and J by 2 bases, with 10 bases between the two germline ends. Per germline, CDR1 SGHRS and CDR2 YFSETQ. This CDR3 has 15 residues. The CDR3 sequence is CASSLLEGTYNEQFF. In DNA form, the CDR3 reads TGCGCCAGCAGCTTGTTGGAGGGGACCTACAATGAGCAGTTCTTC.

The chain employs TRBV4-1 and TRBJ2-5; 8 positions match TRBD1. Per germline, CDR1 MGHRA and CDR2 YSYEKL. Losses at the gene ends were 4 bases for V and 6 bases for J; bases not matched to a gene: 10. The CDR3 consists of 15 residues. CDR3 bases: TGCGCCAGCAGCCCGTTCGGACAGGGTCTACAGACCCAGTACTTC. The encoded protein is CASSPFGQGLQTQYF.

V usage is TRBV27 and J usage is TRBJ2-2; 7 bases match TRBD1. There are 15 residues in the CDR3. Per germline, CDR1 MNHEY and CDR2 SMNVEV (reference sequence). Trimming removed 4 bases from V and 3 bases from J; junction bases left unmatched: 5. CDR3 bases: TGTGCCAGCAGTTCACAGGGGAGCTACACCGGGGAGCTGTTTTTT. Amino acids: CASSSQGSYTGELFF.

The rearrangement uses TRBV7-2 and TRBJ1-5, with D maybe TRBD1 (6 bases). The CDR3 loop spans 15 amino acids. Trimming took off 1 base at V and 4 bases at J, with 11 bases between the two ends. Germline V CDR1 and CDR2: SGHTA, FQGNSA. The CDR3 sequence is CASSLGDTRNQPQHF. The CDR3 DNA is TGTGCCAGCAGCTTAGGGGACACTAGGAATCAGCCCCAGCATTTT.

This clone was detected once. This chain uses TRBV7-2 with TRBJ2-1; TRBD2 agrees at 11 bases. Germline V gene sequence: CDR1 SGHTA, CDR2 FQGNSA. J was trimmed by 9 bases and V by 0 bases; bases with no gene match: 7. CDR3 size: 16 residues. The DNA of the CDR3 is TGTGCCAGCAGCTTAGCACATAGCGGGGGGGTTAGTGAGCAGTTCTTC. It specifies CASSLAHSGGVSEQFF.

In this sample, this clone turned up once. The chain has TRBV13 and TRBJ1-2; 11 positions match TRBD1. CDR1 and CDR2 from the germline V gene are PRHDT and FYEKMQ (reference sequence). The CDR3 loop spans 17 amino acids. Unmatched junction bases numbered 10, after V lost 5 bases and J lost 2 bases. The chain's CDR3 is CASSPLPGQGANYGYTF. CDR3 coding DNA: TGTGCCAGCAGCCCACTACCCGGACAGGGGGCGAACTATGGCTACACCTTC.

Here the CDR3 DNA reads TGTGCCAGCAGTCCCTTAGAGGGGCAGTTCTTC. Encoded protein: CASSPLEGQFF. V is TRBV6-5 and J is TRBJ2-1, with D perhaps TRBD2 (5 bases). The CDR3 contains 11 residues. The germline V and J ends were trimmed by 5 bases and 12 bases, with 11 bases remaining between them. Germline V gene data show CDR1 as MNHEY and CDR2 as SVGAGI.